The following is a T cell receptor beta chain sequence with its context. A mixed TRB-A/B primer pool amplified rearranged TRB by multiplex touch-down PCR. TCRdb re-called the multiplex PCR reads with MiXCR, one entry per CDR3 protein. Of about 8,300 distinct CDR3 sequences in the sample, about 32% are singletons; the top ten hold about 10%. The CDR3 loop spans 14 amino acids. CDR1 KGHSH and CDR2 LQKENI come from the germline V gene. Between the trimmed V and J ends, which lost 3 bases and 6 bases, there was a span of 12 bases. This specimen comes from a study of T cell repertoires in aging, cancer and after chemotherapy. TCR beta rearrangements were amplified from peripheral blood genomic DNA.

The sequenced material came from blood. The chain carries TRBV18 and TRBJ2-1; a weak D match, TRBD2 (5 bases). This clonotype was obtained from a human donor in good health. Here the CDR3 reads CASSPPPEGNEQFF. CDR3 sequence (DNA): TGTGCCAGCTCACCCCCACCCGAGGGCAATGAGCAGTTCTTC.